The clone carrying this T cell receptor beta chain occurred a few times. Its antigen is undetermined. This sample was included in a study of blood T cells in healthy people across ages. Study-wide results and limits: Relative to aged donors, long-lived donors carried more naive CD4+ cells and displayed higher diversity. Diversity of TCR beta correlated strongly with naive T cell percentage.

From germline, CDR1 is SQVTM and CDR2 ANQGSEA. V dropped 1 base and J dropped 2 bases, with 8 bases sitting between them. The CDR3 extends over 13 amino acids. For the second PCR, which ran for roughly 6 to 12 cycles, a sample-barcoded 5' primer and a J-beta primer mix were used. TCRdb re-analysed the 5' RACE reads in MiXCR, keeping a single row per CDR3 protein. The sample has around 990,000 distinct CDR3 sequences, about 25% seen once. The same data also contributed to another study, on T cells of mothers and their children. That source reports: Sample barcodes and 2-4 random nucleotides came from the second PCR's M1S primer. For each mother, over 8.5 million TCR beta CDR3 reads were obtained, and for each child, about 3 million.

The sequence was obtained from a girl aged 2-10 years in good health. The J gene is TRBJ1-1, the V gene TRBV29-1; no clear D. Sequencing was done on a sample of blood. Here the CDR3 reads CSVEGVGNTEAFF. The DNA of the CDR3 is TGCAGCGTTGAAGGTGTGGGAAACACTGAAGCTTTCTTT.